What follows are 24 T cell receptor beta chains derived from one specimen sequenced in a study of CD8 T cells in Susac syndrome. RNA was extracted with the RNeasy kit, and a quantity of roughly 0.5 to 1 ug was reverse transcribed using random hexamers. TCRdb reprocessed the immunoSEQ multiplex PCR reads via MiXCR and lists one record per CDR3 protein. The repertoire holds under 200,000 distinct CDR3 sequences, with approximately 96% as singletons. The specimen was CD8+ T cells from PBMCs. The source of these receptors is a human donor with multiple sclerosis.

The chain carries TRBV3-1 and TRBJ2-3, with D possibly being TRBD2 (6 bases). The CDR3 is made up of 16 amino acids. The V end was cut by 4 bases, the J end by 0 bases, with 14 bases between. Germline V gives CDR1 LGHDT, CDR2 YNNKEL (reference sequence). CDR3 nucleotide sequence: TGTGCCAGCAGCCCTAGCGTCGGCACTAGCACAGATACGCAGTATTTT. Its protein product is CASSPSVGTSTDTQYF.

The chain recombines TRBV9 with TRBJ2-7, with unresolved D. The germline V gene has CDR1 SGDLS and CDR2 YYNGEE. The CDR3 covers 8 residues. V was cut by 3 bases and J by 10 bases, with 2 bases left in between. The DNA of the CDR3 is TGTGCCAGCAGCGCCCAGTACTTC. The encoded protein is CASSAQYF.

The genes are TRBV27 and TRBJ1-2; D is possibly TRBD1 (5 bases). V was cut by 5 bases and J by 2 bases, with 15 bases left in between. The CDR3 has 15 amino acids. Germline CDR1 reads MNHEY; CDR2 reads SMNVEV (reference sequence). This chain's CDR3 is CASSRGTGRNYGYTF. The CDR3 nucleotides are TGTGCCAGCAGTCGGGGAACAGGCCGCAACTATGGCTACACCTTC.

The rearrangement joins TRBV29-1 to TRBJ1-2; no clear D gene. The CDR3 has 12 residues. V lost 3 bases, J lost 5 bases, and 10 bases lay in between. CDR1 is SQVTM and CDR2 is ANQGSEA in the germline V gene. The CDR3 region has the DNA TGCAGCGTTGAGGCCCCGGGGTATGGCTACACCTTC. Protein sequence: CSVEAPGYGYTF.

J is TRBJ1-2 and V is TRBV7-9, with D hard to call. CDR3 length: 14 residues. V gave up 1 base and J gave up 0 bases, with 6 bases separating them. Germline V gene sequence: CDR1 SEHNR, CDR2 FQNEAQ (reference sequence). This chain's CDR3 is CASSLDGANYGYTF. As DNA, the CDR3 is TGTGCCAGCAGCTTAGACGGAGCTAACTATGGCTACACCTTC.

This clonotype is a singleton in its sample. CDR3 bases: TGTGCCAGCAGTCGGACCCGGGGTTATGGCTACACCTTC. This codes for CASSRTRGYGYTF. This chain joins TRBV28 and TRBJ1-2; no clear D gene. Per germline, CDR1 MDHEN and CDR2 SYDVKM. Trimming left V 5 bases short and J 5 bases short, with 12 bases between. The CDR3 runs to 13 residues.

This chain joins TRBV19 and TRBJ2-3; 9 bases map to TRBD1. The trim removed 5 bases at V and 4 bases at J, leaving 19 bases unmatched. The CDR3 consists of 19 residues. Germline V CDR1 and CDR2: LNHDA, SQIVND (reference sequence). In nucleotides, the CDR3 is TGTGCCAGTAGTTCCCGGGACAGGGAATACCCTGTCCCCCCAGATACGCAGTATTTT. Translated: CASSSRDREYPVPPDTQYF.

J is TRBJ2-5 and V is TRBV5-4, with 9 bases identical to TRBD1. Germline CDR1 reads SGHNT; CDR2 reads YYREEE (reference sequence). The CDR3 runs 18 residues. V was pared by 0 bases and J by 7 bases, with 16 bases of the junction left unmatched. The CDR3 DNA reads TGTGCCAGCAGCTTGGACCGTGAGCATGGACAGGGGCAGGGGACCCAGTACTTC. It codes for CASSLDREHGQGQGTQYF. Together with reference TRBV5-4 and TRBJ2-5, the CDR3 gives the full variable domain: ETGVTQSPTHLIKTRGQQVTLRCSSQSGHNTVSWYQQALGQGPQFIFQYYREEENGRGNFPPRFSGLQFPNYSSELNVNALELDDSALYLCASSLDREHGQGQGTQYFGPGTRLLVL.

The chain uses TRBV29-1 and TRBJ2-7; 10 bases align to TRBD1. J lost 7 bases, V lost 4 bases, and 13 bases had no gene match. This CDR3 spans 15 amino acids. Germline assignment: CDR1 SQVTM and CDR2 ANQGSEA. Here the CDR3 DNA reads TGCAGCGTTGTTGCCAATTTCGGGACAGGGGTTGAGCAGTACTTC. Translated: CSVVANFGTGVEQYF.

The chain carries TRBV29-1 and TRBJ1-1; D is ambiguous. The CDR3 covers 12 residues. V lost 4 bases to trimming and J lost 4 bases, with 10 bases between them. The germline gives CDR1 SQVTM, CDR2 ANQGSEA. The CDR3 sequence: CSVGRESTEAFF. For the CDR3, the DNA is TGCAGCGTTGGGAGGGAAAGCACTGAAGCTTTCTTT.

The chain employs TRBV5-4 and TRBJ2-1; 12 bases agree with TRBD2. Germline V gene data show CDR1 as SGHNT and CDR2 as YYREEE (reference sequence). Trimming cost V 1 base and J 7 bases; bases outside gene matches: 9. This CDR3 spans 17 amino acids. The CDR3 reads CASSLFASGGALNEQFF. CDR3 DNA: TGTGCCAGCAGCTTGTTCGCTAGCGGGGGGGCTCTGAATGAGCAGTTCTTC.

The rearrangement uses TRBV6-5 and TRBJ2-1; TRBD1 matches 9 bases. Germline V gene data show CDR1 as MNHEY and CDR2 as SVGAGI. V trimming: 6 bases; J trimming: 1 base; junction bases outside the gene matches: 4. This CDR3 is built from 15 residues. CDR3 sequence: CASSTGTGSYNEQFF. The CDR3 DNA follows: TGTGCCAGCAGCACCGGGACAGGGTCCTACAATGAGCAGTTCTTC.

The rearrangement uses TRBV19 and TRBJ2-5, with a possible D match to TRBD2 (5 bases). Germline CDR1 LNHDA, CDR2 SQIVND (reference sequence). The CDR3 has 13 amino acids. V gave up 2 bases and J gave up 7 bases, with 11 bases separating them. CDR3 DNA: TGTGCCAGTAGTATAAAGTCAGAGGGGACCCAGTACTTC. It yields the protein CASSIKSEGTQYF.

This clonotype was seen only once. V gene TRBV3-1 combines with J gene TRBJ2-3, with TRBD2 matching 11 bases. Germline values: CDR1 LGHDT, CDR2 YNNKEL (reference sequence). V shed 1 base and J 0 bases; nucleotides not matched to a gene: 9. This CDR3 comprises 19 residues. The CDR3 bases are TGTGCCAGCAGCCAAGGGGTTCTAGCGGGGGGTGCTAGCACAGATACGCAGTATTTT. Its protein product is CASSQGVLAGGASTDTQYF.

This clonotype was seen a handful of times. The CDR3 DNA follows: TGTGCCAGCTCACTTGGAGGGGTCACTGAAGCTTTCTTT. It encodes CASSLGGVTEAFF. V is TRBV27 and J is TRBJ1-1, with D tentatively TRBD1 (5 bases). V lost 8 bases, J lost 4 bases, and 14 bases lay in between. The length of the CDR3 is 13 residues. The germline V gene encodes CDR1 MNHEY and CDR2 SMNVEV (reference sequence).

The J gene is TRBJ2-1, the V gene TRBV27, with D unresolved. The CDR3 is made up of 13 amino acids. V was clipped by 7 bases and J by 3 bases, with 10 bases between them. The germline V gene encodes CDR1 MNHEY and CDR2 SMNVEV (reference sequence). CDR3 region: CASTSKIYNEQFF. In nucleotides, the CDR3 is TGTGCCAGCACTTCGAAAATCTACAATGAGCAGTTCTTC.

The rearrangement joins TRBV20-1 to TRBJ2-5; D is undetermined. There are 15 residues in the CDR3. Trimming left V 0 bases short and J 3 bases short, with 14 bases between. CDR1 is DFQATT, CDR2 SNEGSKA, per germline (reference sequence). Written as DNA, the CDR3 is TGCAGTGCTAGAGATCTTTTTAGGCAAAAAGAGACCCAGTACTTC. Protein product: CSARDLFRQKETQYF.

The chain recombines TRBV20-1 with TRBJ2-3, with a tentative D call TRBD2 (6 bases). V was cut by 1 base and J by 4 bases, with 12 bases left in between. In germline, CDR1 is DFQATT, CDR2 SNEGSKA (reference sequence). This CDR3 is 14 amino acids long. The CDR3 is CSARALGSSDTQYF. The CDR3 DNA sequence: TGCAGTGCTAGAGCCCTCGGGAGTTCAGATACGCAGTATTTT.

This clonotype came up once. V is TRBV29-1 and J is TRBJ2-2; D is unresolved. This CDR3 is built from 12 residues. Between the trimmed V and J ends, which lost 4 bases and 6 bases, there was a span of 9 bases. Germline values: CDR1 SQVTM, CDR2 ANQGSEA. This CDR3 reads CSVAMQSGELFF. The CDR3 nucleotides are TGCAGCGTTGCAATGCAGTCCGGGGAGCTGTTTTTT.

The chain is built from TRBV9 and TRBJ2-7; D ambiguous. The V and J ends lost 0 bases and 7 bases respectively, with 8 bases between them. The CDR3 sequence is 12 residues long. CDR1 is SGDLS, CDR2 YYNGEE, per germline. CDR3 protein: CASSVEGGEQYF. As DNA, the CDR3 is TGTGCCAGCAGCGTAGAGGGTGGGGAGCAGTACTTC.

V usage is TRBV29-1 and J usage is TRBJ1-2, with TRBD1 matching 9 bases. J lost 4 bases, V lost 7 bases, and 13 bases had no gene match. Germline CDR1 SQVTM, CDR2 ANQGSEA. CDR3 length: 15 amino acids. In nucleotides, the CDR3 is TGCAGCGCAGTTGGCGGGACAGGGTACAGCTATGGCTACACCTTC. Encoded protein: CSAVGGTGYSYGYTF.

V usage is TRBV7-3 and J usage is TRBJ1-1; D uncertain. Germline V gene data show CDR1 as SGHTA and CDR2 as FQGTGA. This CDR3 has 13 residues. V was pared by 2 bases and J by 4 bases, with 8 bases between. The CDR3: CASSLDTITEAFF. The CDR3, as DNA: TGTGCCAGCAGCTTAGACACTATCACTGAAGCTTTCTTT.

The chain uses TRBV7-3 and TRBJ2-1; tentative D call: TRBD1 (5 bases). The V end was cut by 10 bases, the J end by 7 bases, with 17 bases between. Per the germline V gene, CDR1 is SGHTA and CDR2 is FQGTGA. The CDR3 contains 13 residues. CDR3 nucleotide sequence: TGTGCCACCTCCTTGGGGCTGAGGAATGAGCAGTTCTTC. This sequence encodes CATSLGLRNEQFF.

This sequence joins TRBV4-1 and TRBJ2-7, with 7 bases that match TRBD1. Unmatched junction bases numbered 5, after V lost 1 base and J lost 2 bases. Germline V gene lookup returns CDR1 MGHRA and CDR2 YSYEKL. The CDR3 totals 15 residues. CDR3 region: CASSQGPGTAYEQYF. Here the CDR3 DNA reads TGCGCCAGCAGCCAAGGTCCCGGGACAGCCTACGAGCAGTACTTC.